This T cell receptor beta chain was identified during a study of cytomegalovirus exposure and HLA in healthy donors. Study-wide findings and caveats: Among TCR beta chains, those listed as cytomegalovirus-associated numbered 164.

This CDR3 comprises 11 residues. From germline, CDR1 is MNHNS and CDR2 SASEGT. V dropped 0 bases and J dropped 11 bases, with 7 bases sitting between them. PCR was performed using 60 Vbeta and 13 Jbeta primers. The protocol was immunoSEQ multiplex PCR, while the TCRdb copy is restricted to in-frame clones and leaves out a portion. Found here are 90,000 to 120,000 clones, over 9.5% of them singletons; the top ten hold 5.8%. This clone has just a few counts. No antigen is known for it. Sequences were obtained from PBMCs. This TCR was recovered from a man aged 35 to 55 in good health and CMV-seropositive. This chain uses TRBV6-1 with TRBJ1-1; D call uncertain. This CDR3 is CASSEARLAFF. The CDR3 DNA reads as TGTGCCAGCAGTGAAGCGAGGCTGGCTTTCTTT.